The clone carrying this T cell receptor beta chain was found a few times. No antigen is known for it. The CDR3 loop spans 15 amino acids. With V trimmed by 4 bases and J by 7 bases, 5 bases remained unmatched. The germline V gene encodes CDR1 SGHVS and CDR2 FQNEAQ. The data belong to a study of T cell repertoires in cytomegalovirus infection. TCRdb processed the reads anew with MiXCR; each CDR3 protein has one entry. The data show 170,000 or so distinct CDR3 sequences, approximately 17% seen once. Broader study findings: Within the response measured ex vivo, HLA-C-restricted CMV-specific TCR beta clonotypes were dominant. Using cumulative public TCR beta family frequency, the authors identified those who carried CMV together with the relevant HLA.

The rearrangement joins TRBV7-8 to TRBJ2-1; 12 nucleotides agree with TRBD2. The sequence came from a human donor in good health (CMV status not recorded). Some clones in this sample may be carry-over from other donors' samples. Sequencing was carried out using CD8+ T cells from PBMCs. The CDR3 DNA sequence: TGTGCCAGCAGCTCTAGCGGGGGGGCAGGGAATGAGCAGTTCTTC. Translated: CASSSSGGAGNEQFF. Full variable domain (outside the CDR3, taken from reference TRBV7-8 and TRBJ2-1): GAGVSQSPRYKVAKRGQDVALRCDPISGHVSLFWYQQALGQGPEFLTYFQNEAQLDKSGLPSDRFFAERPEGSVSTLKIQRTQQEDSAVYLCASSSSGGAGNEQFFGPGTRLTVL.